This T cell receptor beta chain comes out of a study of cytomegalovirus exposure and HLA in healthy donors. Looking at the study overall: About 85 million unique TCR sequences came from HLA-typed donors in an early release.

Trimming removed 8 bases from V and 1 base from J; junction bases left unmatched: 8. CDR1 MDHEN and CDR2 SYDVKM come from the germline V gene. The CDR3 extends over 17 amino acids. Comment on this clone: Its antigen is not identified.

Study-level results: Most TCR sequences were rare, but some public TCRs occurred in many donors.

Primers for the PCR totalled 60 Vbeta and 13 Jbeta. Profiling relied on immunoSEQ multiplex PCR, and the TCRdb table lists in-frame clones only, not all of them. The data contain some 190,000 clones, approximately 86% of them seen just once; the ten biggest clones take up about 1%. This receptor was identified in a boy younger than 10 in good health and CMV-seronegative. The sample was PBMCs. The chain carries TRBV28 and TRBJ2-6; 10 bases are a match to TRBD1. The CDR3 region has the DNA TGTGCCAGCCAACGGGACAGGGGCCGTTCTGGGGCCAACGTCCTGACTTTC. It is translated as CASQRDRGRSGANVLTF.